This TCR beta chain came from a study of OX40 agonist ivuxolimab in advanced cancers. Study in general: Ivuxolimab doses were 0.01, 0.1, 0.3, 1.5, 3 or 10 mg/kg every 2 weeks.

Measured with immunoSEQ multiplex PCR; TCRdb has only the in-frame clones, and not every one. The table records approximately 50,000 clones, roughly nine tenths of them present only once. This CDR3 region has 16 residues. Germline lookup yields CDR1 SGHKS and CDR2 YYEKEE (reference sequence). Germline trimming cut 5 bases from V and 3 bases from J; bases unmatched to any gene: 10. The sequence was collected from an adult with an advanced solid tumor such as melanoma, head and neck, liver or kidney cancer. V usage is TRBV5-5 and J usage is TRBJ2-2; 7 positions agree with TRBD2. The sample consisted of CD4+ or CD8+ T cells sorted from blood, taken in a trial of the OX40 agonist ivuxolimab. The CDR3 loop reads CASSNAGEGDTGELFF. In nucleotides, the CDR3 is TGTGCCAGCAGTAACGCGGGGGAAGGGGACACCGGGGAGCTGTTTTTT.